A single T cell receptor beta chain is shown here with its context. V lost 6 bases, J lost 7 bases, and 25 bases lay in between. Per germline, CDR1 LNHDA and CDR2 SQIVND (reference sequence). The CDR3 consists of 17 residues. The source of the sample is a study of graft-versus-host responses after intestinal transplantation. TCRdb's copy holds only in-frame clones and misses some; the assay was immunoSEQ multiplex PCR. This table holds around 9,000 clones, 85% to 95% found once. This rearrangement joins TRBV19 to TRBJ2-1, with TRBD2 as a possible D gene (6 bases). The material was PBMCs, obtained 11 days after intestinal transplantation. This TCR came from a human patient who received an intestinal transplant, so some T cells may come from the graft donor. The CDR3 is CASSDKEASVRNNEQFF. CDR3 nucleotides: TGTGCCAGTAGCGACAAAGAGGCTAGCGTCCGGAATAATGAGCAGTTCTTC.